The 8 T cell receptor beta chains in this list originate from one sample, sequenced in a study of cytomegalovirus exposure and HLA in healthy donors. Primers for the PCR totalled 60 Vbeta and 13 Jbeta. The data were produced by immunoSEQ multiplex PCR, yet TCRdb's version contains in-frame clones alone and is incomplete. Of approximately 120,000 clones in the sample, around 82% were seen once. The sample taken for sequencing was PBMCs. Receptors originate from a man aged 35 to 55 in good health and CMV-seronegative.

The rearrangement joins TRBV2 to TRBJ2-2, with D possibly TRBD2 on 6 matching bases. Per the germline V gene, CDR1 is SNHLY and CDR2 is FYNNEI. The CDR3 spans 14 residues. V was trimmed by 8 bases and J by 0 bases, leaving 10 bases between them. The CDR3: CASGRGSNTGELFF. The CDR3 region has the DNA TGTGCCAGCGGTCGGGGGTCGAACACCGGGGAGCTGTTTTTT. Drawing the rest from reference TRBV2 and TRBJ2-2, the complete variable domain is EPEVTQTPSHQVTQMGQEVILRCVPISNHLYFYWYRQILGQKVEFLVSFYNNEISEKSEIFDDQFSVERPDGSNFTLKIRSTKLEDSAMYFCASGRGSNTGELFFGEGSRLTVL.

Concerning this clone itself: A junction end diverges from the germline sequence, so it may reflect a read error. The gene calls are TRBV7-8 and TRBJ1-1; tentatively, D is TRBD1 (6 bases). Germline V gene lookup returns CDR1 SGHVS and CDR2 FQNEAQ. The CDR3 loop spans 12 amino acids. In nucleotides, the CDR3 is TGTGCCAGCAAGACAGGCAACATTGAAGCTTTCTTT. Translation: CASKTGNIEAFF.

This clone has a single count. This chain's CDR3 is CASSSTGTYAEAFF. The CDR3 nucleotides are TGTGCCAGCAGTTCGACAGGAACGTACGCTGAAGCTTTCTTT. This chain uses TRBV25-1 with TRBJ1-1, with D possibly matching TRBD1 (6 bases). The germline gives CDR1 MGHDK, CDR2 SYGVNS. The CDR3 totals 14 residues. The V and J ends lost 5 bases and 6 bases respectively, with 16 bases between them.

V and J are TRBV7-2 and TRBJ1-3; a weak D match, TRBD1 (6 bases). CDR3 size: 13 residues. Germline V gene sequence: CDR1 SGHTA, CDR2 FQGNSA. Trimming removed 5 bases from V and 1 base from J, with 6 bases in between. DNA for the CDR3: TGTGCCAGCAGCCAGGGGTCTGGAAACACCATATATTTT. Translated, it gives CASSQGSGNTIYF.

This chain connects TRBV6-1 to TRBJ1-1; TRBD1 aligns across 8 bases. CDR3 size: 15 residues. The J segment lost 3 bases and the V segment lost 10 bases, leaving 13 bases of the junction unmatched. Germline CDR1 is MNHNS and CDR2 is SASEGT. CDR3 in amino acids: CATTDRALTDTEAFF. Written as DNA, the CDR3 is TGTGCCACCACGGACAGGGCCCTTACAGACACTGAAGCTTTCTTT.

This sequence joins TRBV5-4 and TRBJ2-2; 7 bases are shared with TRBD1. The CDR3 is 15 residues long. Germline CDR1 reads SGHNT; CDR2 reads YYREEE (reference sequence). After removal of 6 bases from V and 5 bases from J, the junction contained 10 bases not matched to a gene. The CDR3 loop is CASNTGTEITGELFF. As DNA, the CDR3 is TGTGCCAGCAACACCGGGACAGAAATTACCGGGGAGCTGTTTTTT.

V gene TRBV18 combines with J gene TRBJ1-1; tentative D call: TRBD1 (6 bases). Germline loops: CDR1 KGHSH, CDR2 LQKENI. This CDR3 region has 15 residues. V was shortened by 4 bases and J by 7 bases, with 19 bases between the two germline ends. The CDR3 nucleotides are TGTGCCAGCTCACTCCGGGACAAGGCTGTTAATGAAGCTTTCTTT. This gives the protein CASSLRDKAVNEAFF.

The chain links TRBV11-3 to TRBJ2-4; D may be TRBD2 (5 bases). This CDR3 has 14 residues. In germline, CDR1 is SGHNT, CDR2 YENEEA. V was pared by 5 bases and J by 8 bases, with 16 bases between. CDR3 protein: CASSPQGDGDIQYF. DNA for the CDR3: TGTGCCAGCAGCCCCCAAGGTGACGGGGACATTCAGTACTTC.